The clone carrying this T cell receptor (beta chain) was seen only a few times. What it binds is unknown. Unique molecular identifiers were incorporated into the prepared TCRbeta library. TCRdb analysed the PCR reads with MiXCR anew, one entry per CDR3 protein. The sample carries 600,000 or so distinct CDR3 sequences, under 25% recorded once. These data come from a study of T-cell reconstitution after alpha-beta-depleted transplantation in children. General observations from the study: Roughly two months post-transplant, alpha-beta T cells reportedly originated from several hundred graft clones that had expanded. Surviving thymic progenitors and recipient T cells were the source of high TCRbeta diversity at day 60 in some patients. A year had passed since transplant, and T-cell counts and diversity by then came mostly from newly produced T cells.

This material consisted of PBMCs, mostly from graft donor cells, taken 360 days after TCRalphabeta/CD19-depleted stem cell transplant. This TCR came from a boy in the first two years of life who had a stem cell transplant for acute myeloid leukemia, so the T cells may come from the graft donor.

This CDR3 is CASSQVDPEGRETQYF. The CDR3 coding sequence is TGTGCCAGCAGCCAAGTTGACCCCGAGGGGCGAGAGACCCAGTACTTC. This chain joins TRBV4-2 and TRBJ2-5, with D perhaps given as TRBD1 or TRBD2 (5 bases each). Trimming took off 1 base at V and 4 bases at J, with 16 bases between the two ends. The CDR3 has 16 amino acids. The germline V gene encodes CDR1 LGHNA and CDR2 YNFKEQ.